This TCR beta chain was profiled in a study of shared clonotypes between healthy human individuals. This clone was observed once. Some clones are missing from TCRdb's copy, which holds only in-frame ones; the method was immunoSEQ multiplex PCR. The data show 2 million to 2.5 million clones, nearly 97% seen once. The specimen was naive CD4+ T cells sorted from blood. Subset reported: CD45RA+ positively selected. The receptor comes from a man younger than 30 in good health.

The CDR3 nucleotides read TGTGCCATCGCCCCTAGCCTCTATGAGCAGTTCTTC. Protein: CAIAPSLYEQFF. The chain couples TRBV10-3 to TRBJ2-1; a possible D gene is TRBD2 (5 bases). V lost 8 bases to trimming and J lost 8 bases, with 13 bases between them. Germline CDR1 ENHRY, CDR2 SYGVKD. The CDR3 sequence is 12 residues long.